These T cell receptor beta chains were read from a single sample in a study of blood T cell repertoires in COVID-19. The table came from immunoSEQ multiplex PCR; TCRdb's copy has only in-frame clones and leaves some out. The table lists under 150,000 clones, 86% of them singletons. Specimen: peripheral blood. These receptor sequences come from a woman aged 50 to 60 who had recovered from COVID-19. CDR3s include the opening cysteine and the closing phenylalanine or tryptophan. The D gene is left open where the match is weak. Size is stated for part of the rows, as once, few or many counts, or as a class when the clone is expanded.

d_call	v_call	j_call	clone_size	cdr3_aa	cdr3_nt
TRBD1	TRBV5-6	TRBJ1-2	few	CASSSGTEYGYTF	TGTGCCAGCAGTTCCGGGACAGAGTATGGCTACACCTTC
NA	TRBV12-5	TRBJ2-1	NA	CASGLGQSAHNEQFF	TGTGCTAGTGGTCTAGGACAGTCCGCCCACAATGAGCAGTTCTTC
NA	TRBV27	TRBJ1-2	NA	CASSSTGDGNYGYTF	TGTGCCAGCAGTTCAACCGGGGATGGTAACTATGGCTACACCTTC
TRBD2	TRBV6-2/TRBV6-3	TRBJ2-5	NA	CASSSTLAGGLQETQYF	TGTGCCAGCAGCTCTACCCTAGCGGGGGGACTCCAAGAGACCCAGTACTTC
TRBD2	TRBV7-2	TRBJ2-3	NA	CASSLVPLAGGRKDTQYF	TGTGCCAGCAGCTTAGTCCCACTAGCGGGAGGGCGGAAGGATACGCAGTATTTT
TRBD1	TRBV6-5	TRBJ1-2	NA	CASSYADRGNGYTF	TGTGCCAGCAGTTACGCGGACAGGGGTAATGGCTACACCTTC
TRBD1	TRBV18	TRBJ2-3	NA	CASSQRQGSTDTQYF	TGTGCCAGCTCACAGCGACAGGGGAGCACAGATACGCAGTATTTT
NA	TRBV15	TRBJ2-2	NA	CATSPKGGLREPGELFF	TGTGCCACCAGCCCTAAGGGGGGGCTACGTGAACCCGGGGAGCTGTTTTTT
NA	TRBV18	TRBJ2-5	once	CASSPEVETQYF	TGTGCCAGCTCACCGGAGGTGGAGACCCAGTACTTC
TRBD1	TRBV19	TRBJ1-3	NA	CASSRQGLSGNTIYF	TGTGCCAGTAGTCGACAGGGTCTTTCTGGAAACACCATATATTTT
TRBD2	TRBV4-1	TRBJ2-4	NA	CASSQPARTSGRAVAKNIQYF	TGCGCCAGCAGCCAACCTGCCAGGACTAGCGGGAGGGCCGTTGCCAAAAACATTCAGTACTTC
NA	TRBV28	TRBJ2-7	NA	CASNGLSYEQYF	TGTGCCAGCAATGGACTTTCCTACGAGCAGTACTTC
NA	TRBV30	TRBJ2-5	NA	CAWSPQGTQETQYF	TGTGCCTGGAGTCCACAGGGTACCCAAGAGACCCAGTACTTC
NA	TRBV7-2	TRBJ2-3	NA	CASSFRSGFSTDTQYF	TGTGCCAGCAGCTTTCGATCCGGTTTCAGCACAGATACGCAGTATTTT
NA	TRBV6-4	TRBJ2-2	NA	CASSVDRGGELFF	TGTGCCAGCAGCGTCGACCGGGGCGGGGAGCTGTTTTTT
NA	TRBV5-1	TRBJ2-1	NA	CASSTGSSYNEQFF	TGCGCCAGCAGCACGGGAAGCTCCTACAATGAGCAGTTCTTC
TRBD2	TRBV18	TRBJ2-3	NA	CASSPNELAGGADTQYF	TGTGCCAGCTCACCAAATGAACTAGCGGGAGGAGCAGATACGCAGTATTTT
TRBD1	TRBV5-1	TRBJ2-7	NA	CASSLEGTGEGEQYF	TGCGCCAGCAGCTTGGAAGGGACAGGGGAGGGCGAGCAGTACTTC
NA	TRBV7-2	TRBJ2-5	NA	CASRPHQWETQYF	TGTGCCAGCAGGCCACACCAGTGGGAGACCCAGTACTTC
NA	TRBV29-1	TRBJ1-1	NA	CSVVRGTMNTEAFF	TGCAGCGTTGTGCGAGGGACTATGAACACTGAAGCTTTCTTT
NA	TRBV6-2/TRBV6-3	TRBJ2-5	few	CASSSQGGQETQYF	TGTGCCAGCAGCTCACAGGGCGGCCAAGAGACCCAGTACTTC
NA	TRBV7-2	TRBJ2-3	NA	CASSLVDSAGTQYF	TGTGCCAGCAGCTTAGTTGACTCCGCCGGTACGCAGTATTTT
NA	TRBV7-3	TRBJ2-1	NA	CASSPRGSGRDEQFF	TGTGCCAGCAGCCCCCGGGGGTCCGGTAGGGATGAGCAGTTCTTC
TRBD1	TRBV29-1	TRBJ2-2	few	CSAGDRVAGELFF	TGCAGCGCCGGGGACAGGGTGGCCGGGGAGCTGTTTTTT